This passage covers 27 T cell receptor beta chains from one sample sequenced in a study of vaccination effects on CD4 cells after COVID-19. Their target antigens are unknown. ViraFEST assay sequencing came after antigen-specific CD4+ T cells were expanded with viral peptide pools. CD4+ T cells were isolated after about nine days of culture. Neither prior SARS-CoV-2 infection nor positive nucleocapsid antibodies were present in the vaccine recipients. Data came from immunoSEQ multiplex PCR; TCRdb stores just in-frame clones and leaves some out. Seen here are 50,000 to 65,000 clones, about four fifths observed once, and the top ten hold roughly 5.6%. The material sequenced was CD4+ T cells from PBMCs cultured with HCoV-OC43 spike peptides, taken before COVID-19 vaccination. Described subset: HCoV-OC43 spike overlapping peptide pool stimulation. Every receptor here comes from a human donor who received a COVID-19 vaccine.

Only a few counts were recorded for this clone. The J gene is TRBJ1-3, the V gene TRBV5-1; TRBD1 might be the D (6 bases). Germline loops: CDR1 SGHRS, CDR2 YFSETQ. The CDR3 is 16 amino acids. The V gene lost 3 bases and the J gene lost 0 bases, with 13 bases spanning the gap. CDR3 DNA: TGCGCCAGCAGCTCTCAGGGGCCCTCCTCTGGAAACACCATATATTTT. It translates to CASSSQGPSSGNTIYF.

This clone was detected only once. The rearrangement uses TRBV5-8 and TRBJ2-5; 14 nucleotides match TRBD2. CDR3 length: 16 amino acids. Germline CDR1 SGHTS, CDR2 YDEGEE. J lost 2 bases, V lost 0 bases, and 0 bases had no gene match. CDR3 amino acids: CASSLGTSGGQETQYF. The CDR3 nucleotides read TGTGCCAGCAGCTTGGGGACTAGCGGGGGGCAAGAGACCCAGTACTTC. The variable domain in full, completed from reference TRBV5-8 and TRBJ2-5, reads EAGVTQSPTHLIKTRGQQATLRCSPISGHTSVYWYQQALGLGLQFLLWYDEGEERNRGNFPPRFSGRQFPNYSSELNVNALELEDSALYLCASSLGTSGGQETQYFGPGTRLLVL.

This chain links TRBV28 with TRBJ2-5, with 10 bases that match TRBD1. The CDR3 contains 16 residues. V dropped 5 bases and J dropped 3; count of bases not matched to a gene: 9. The germline CDR1 and CDR2 sequences are MDHEN and SYDVKM. Here the CDR3 reads CASSQTGTGAKETQYF. DNA for the CDR3: TGTGCCAGCAGTCAGACCGGGACAGGGGCCAAAGAGACCCAGTACTTC.

This chain uses TRBV2 with TRBJ2-7; 7 nucleotides agree with TRBD2. Trimming cost V 9 bases and J 3 bases; bases outside gene matches: 11. This CDR3 is 14 amino acids long. Germline V gene sequence: CDR1 SNHLY, CDR2 FYNNEI. The CDR3 sequence: CASNFGGEDYEQYV. For the CDR3, the DNA is TGTGCCAGTAACTTTGGGGGGGAAGACTACGAGCAGTACGTC.

The V gene is TRBV24-1, the J gene TRBJ2-1, with 7 bases aligning to TRBD1. The CDR3 runs to 15 residues. J was trimmed by 3 bases and V by 3 bases; bases with no gene match: 4. Germline V gene data show CDR1 as KGHDR and CDR2 as SFDVKD. CDR3 region: CATSDPGTDYNEQFF. For the CDR3, the DNA is TGTGCCACCAGTGATCCCGGGACAGACTACAATGAGCAGTTCTTC.

The rearrangement uses TRBV5-1 and TRBJ1-1; tentative D call: TRBD1 (6 bases). This CDR3 spans 13 amino acids. V shed 3 bases and J shed 5 bases, with 11 bases lying between them. Germline CDR1 is SGHRS and CDR2 is YFSETQ. For the CDR3, the DNA is TGCGCCAGCAGCTCTCTACAGGGTACTGAAGCTTTCTTT. Encoded protein: CASSSLQGTEAFF.

This chain connects TRBV7-3 to TRBJ2-2, with 11 bases that match TRBD1. J was trimmed by 3 bases and V by 5 bases; bases with no gene match: 5. Germline CDR1 and CDR2: SGHTA and FQGTGA. The CDR3 spans 16 residues. The CDR3 sequence: CASSPDRGQHTGELFF. The CDR3 DNA is TGTGCCAGCAGCCCGGACAGGGGGCAACACACCGGGGAGCTGTTTTTT.

About this clone itself: Other DNA sequences in the sample encode the same CDR3. The rearrangement joins TRBV12-3 or TRBV12-4 to TRBJ1-1; D is unclear. V was shortened by 4 bases and J by 3 bases, with 6 bases between the two germline ends. The CDR3 runs 12 residues. CDR3: CASSSGYTEAFF. CDR3 in DNA: TGTGCCAGCAGTTCAGGATACACTGAAGCTTTCTTT.

The chain combines TRBV5-1 with TRBJ1-3; D remains ambiguous. Germline V CDR1 and CDR2: SGHRS, YFSETQ. This CDR3 is 16 amino acids long. V was pared by 2 bases and J by 2 bases, with 14 bases between. The DNA of the CDR3 is TGCGCCAGCAGCTTTTTGGGCATTTCGGCTGGAAACACCATATATTTT. Translation gives CASSFLGISAGNTIYF.

The chain carries TRBV5-6 and TRBJ1-4, with no clear D. Germline-derived CDR1 and CDR2 are SGHDT and YYEEEE. Trimming cost V 4 bases and J 8 bases, with 18 bases left between them. There are 15 residues in the CDR3. The CDR3 DNA reads TGTGCCAGCAGCACCTGGACGGAGCGAGGGGAAAAACTGTTTTTT. Its protein is CASSTWTERGEKLFF.

This sequence joins TRBV19 and TRBJ1-2, with D tentatively TRBD1 (6 bases). V dropped 8 bases and J dropped 1 base, with 14 bases sitting between them. CDR3 size: 14 residues. Germline CDR1 is LNHDA and CDR2 is SQIVND (reference sequence). In DNA form, the CDR3 reads TGTGCCAGTGCCCCTTCAGGGGATAACTATGGCTACACCTTC. This codes for CASAPSGDNYGYTF. The full variable domain, its missing parts supplied by reference TRBV19 and TRBJ1-2, is DGGITQSPKYLFRKEGQNVTLSCEQNLNHDAMYWYRQDPGQGLRLIYYSQIVNDFQKGDIAEGYSVSREKKESFPLTVTSAQKNPTAFYLCASAPSGDNYGYTFGSGTRLTVV.

The V gene is TRBV5-1, the J gene TRBJ2-4; 8 nucleotides line up with TRBD1. This CDR3 spans 14 amino acids. In germline, CDR1 is SGHRS, CDR2 YFSETQ. V shed 2 bases and J 9 bases; nucleotides not matched to a gene: 7. The CDR3 DNA sequence: TGCGCCAGCAGCTTTCAAGGGGACAGGACCATTCAGTACTTC. Translation gives CASSFQGDRTIQYF.

The chain employs TRBV18 and TRBJ2-5; D not certain. This CDR3 has 14 amino acids. V was shortened by 4 bases and J by 1 base, with 10 bases between the two germline ends. Germline V gene lookup returns CDR1 KGHSH and CDR2 LQKENI. The CDR3 region is CASSHQRGQETQYF. DNA of the CDR3: TGTGCCAGCTCACATCAACGAGGCCAAGAGACCCAGTACTTC.

This sequence joins TRBV10-1 and TRBJ2-2, with D perhaps matching TRBD1 (6 bases). This CDR3 is 14 amino acids long. Looked up from germline, CDR1 is WNHNN and CDR2 is SYGVQD (reference sequence). V was shortened by 7 bases and J by 0 bases, with 9 bases between the two germline ends. DNA of the CDR3: TGCGCCAGCAAACAGGGTTCGAACACCGGGGAGCTGTTTTTT. Translating it yields CASKQGSNTGELFF.

The chain combines TRBV7-3 with TRBJ2-3; TRBD2 matches 8 bases. Unmatched junction bases numbered 8, after V lost 5 bases and J lost 1 base. This CDR3 comprises 16 residues. The germline V gene has CDR1 SGHTA and CDR2 FQGTGA. The CDR3 coding sequence is TGTGCCAGCAGCCCAAGCGGGGGAGTTGGCACAGATACGCAGTATTTT. This sequence encodes CASSPSGGVGTDTQYF.

The J gene is TRBJ2-7, the V gene TRBV11-2; D remains unclear. Trimming pared 1 base from V and 5 bases from J, leaving 15 bases between. This CDR3 is 15 amino acids long. Per germline, CDR1 SGHAT and CDR2 FQNNGV. DNA for the CDR3: TGTGCCAGCAGCTTAGTGTCTTATCAGGTTAACGAGCAGTACGTC. This sequence encodes CASSLVSYQVNEQYV.

This clone has just a few counts. The chain is built from TRBV18 and TRBJ1-2; unclear D gene. From germline, CDR1 is KGHSH and CDR2 LQKENI. V was cut by 6 bases and J by 5 bases, with 19 bases left in between. The CDR3 contains 15 residues. The CDR3 loop reads CASSSSPYPIYGYTF. CDR3 nucleotides: TGTGCCAGCTCGTCGAGTCCCTACCCGATTTATGGCTACACCTTC.

The chain carries TRBV5-1 and TRBJ2-1; 7 bases are shared with TRBD1. V dropped 3 bases and J dropped 11; count of bases not matched to a gene: 5. Germline values: CDR1 SGHRS, CDR2 YFSETQ. There are 12 residues in the CDR3. CDR3 DNA sequence: TGCGCCAGCAGCTCAAGGGGGCATCAGCAGTTCTTC. As protein: CASSSRGHQQFF.

The CDR3 reads CASSQEAAGQPQHF. CDR3 sequence (DNA): TGCGCCAGCAGCCAAGAGGCAGCGGGTCAGCCCCAGCATTTT. The chain carries TRBV4-3 and TRBJ1-5; D is ambiguous. Germline CDR1 LGHNA, CDR2 YSLEER. The CDR3 is 14 amino acids. V was shortened by 0 bases and J by 6 bases, with 9 bases between the two germline ends.

This chain uses TRBV24-1 with TRBJ1-1; no firm D call. V lost 9 bases and J 5 bases, leaving 18 bases between the germline ends. The CDR3 is 14 amino acids. From germline, CDR1 is KGHDR and CDR2 SFDVKD. The CDR3 region has the DNA TGTGCCACCTATACATACGCCCTGGGGACTGAAGCTTTCTTT. This codes for CATYTYALGTEAFF.

In nucleotides, the CDR3 is TGTGCCAGCGCCCCGGCGGGAGAGACCCAGTACTTC. Amino acid sequence: CASAPAGETQYF. The genes are TRBV6-6 and TRBJ2-5; TRBD2 might be the D (5 bases). This CDR3 spans 12 amino acids. Germline V gene lookup returns CDR1 MNHNY and CDR2 SVGAGI (reference sequence). Trimming took 8 bases from V and 4 from J, leaving 11 bases between them.

The chain uses TRBV7-9 and TRBJ2-1; no definite D call. CDR3 length: 16 amino acids. Trimming pared 2 bases from V and 0 bases from J, leaving 11 bases between. Germline V lookup: CDR1 SEHNR, CDR2 FQNEAQ (reference sequence). The CDR3 DNA reads TGTGCCAGCAGCTTAATGGTGGGCAACTCCTACAATGAGCAGTTCTTC. Amino acid sequence: CASSLMVGNSYNEQFF.

The CDR3 spells CASSPDDRVLSYEQYV. The CDR3 bases are TGTGCCAGCAGCCCTGATGACAGGGTACTCTCCTACGAGCAGTACGTC. The V call is TRBV5-6, the J call TRBJ2-7; TRBD1 agrees at 7 bases. The ends lost 4 bases at V and 0 bases at J; junction bases unmatched: 10. From germline, CDR1 is SGHDT and CDR2 YYEEEE. CDR3 size: 16 residues.

V and J are TRBV3-1 (or the pseudogene TRBV3-2) and TRBJ2-7; TRBD2 matches 13 bases. Losses at the gene ends were 6 bases for V and 7 bases for J; bases not matched to a gene: 6. CDR3 length: 14 residues. Germline lookup yields CDR1 LGHDT and CDR2 YNNKEL (reference sequence). The CDR3 loop is CASSLGLAGEEQYV. The CDR3 DNA reads as TGTGCCAGCAGTCTCGGACTAGCGGGGGAAGAGCAGTACGTC.

This sequence joins TRBV24-1 and TRBJ2-3; tentative D call: TRBD1 (6 bases). The germline V gene has CDR1 KGHDR and CDR2 SFDVKD. This CDR3 region has 16 residues. Trimming pared 4 bases from V and 1 base from J, leaving 14 bases between. The chain's CDR3 is CATSDLGGFRTDTQYF. CDR3 nucleotides: TGTGCCACCAGTGACCTAGGGGGTTTTCGCACAGATACGCAGTATTTT.

In nucleotides, the CDR3 is TGTGCCTGGAGTGTTGTCAGGGATGGAACCCAGTACTTC. Translating gives CAWSVVRDGTQYF. The chain combines TRBV30 with TRBJ2-5; a weak D match, TRBD1 (5 bases). The V gene lost 0 bases and the J gene lost 8 bases, with 13 bases spanning the gap. In germline, CDR1 is GTSNPN, CDR2 SVGIG (reference sequence). The CDR3 sequence is 13 residues long.

The chain combines TRBV18 with TRBJ2-7, with 9 nucleotides matching TRBD1. Unmatched junction bases numbered 9, after V lost 6 bases and J lost 6 bases. The length of the CDR3 is 14 residues. Germline lookup yields CDR1 KGHSH and CDR2 LQKENI. CDR3 protein: CASSPGQGLGEQYV. The CDR3 DNA follows: TGTGCCAGCTCGCCGGGACAGGGTTTGGGCGAGCAGTACGTC.